The 3 T cell receptor beta chains presented below share a single source sample, sequenced in a study of T-cell memory formation after mild COVID-19. Each CDR3 protein gets one entry after TCRdb re-called the 5' RACE reads with MiXCR. This sample carries roughly 400,000 distinct CDR3 sequences, more than 15% of them seen once, and the ten largest clones take roughly 21%. The sample comprised PBMCs or a T cell subset sorted from them (not recorded which). Receptors originate from a man aged 18 to 30 who had mild COVID-19 (a few samples of this study predate the infection). Cell type and time point are not known.

This clonotype occurred a few times. V usage is TRBV5-1 and J usage is TRBJ1-5, with 7 bases matching TRBD1. CDR1 is SGHRS and CDR2 is YFSETQ in the germline V gene. The V segment lost 0 bases and the J segment 6 bases; nucleotides outside the gene matches: 3. The CDR3 has 14 amino acids. CDR3 sequence (DNA): TGCGCCAGCAGCTTGGACAGGGGAGGTCAGCCCCAGCATTTT. This gives the protein CASSLDRGGQPQHF.

In its sample, this clonotype was seen a few times. The chain links TRBV4-2 to TRBJ1-5, with D possibly matching TRBD1 (5 bases). The V and J ends lost 0 bases and 7 bases respectively, with 19 bases between them. This CDR3 has 17 amino acids. Germline V gives CDR1 LGHNA, CDR2 YNFKEQ. The CDR3, as DNA: TGTGCCAGCAGCCAAGATAGGGGCAGGGCTAGGAGCCAGCCCCAGCATTTT. Translation: CASSQDRGRARSQPQHF.

J is TRBJ1-6 and V is TRBV27; 7 bases are shared with TRBD1. V lost 4 bases, J lost 10 bases, and 7 bases stayed unmatched. The CDR3 totals 14 residues. Germline lookup yields CDR1 MNHEY and CDR2 SMNVEV (reference sequence). CDR3 in DNA: TGTGCCAGCAGTTCAGGGGGTGTAGGGTCACCCCTCCACTTT. Translation: CASSSGGVGSPLHF.